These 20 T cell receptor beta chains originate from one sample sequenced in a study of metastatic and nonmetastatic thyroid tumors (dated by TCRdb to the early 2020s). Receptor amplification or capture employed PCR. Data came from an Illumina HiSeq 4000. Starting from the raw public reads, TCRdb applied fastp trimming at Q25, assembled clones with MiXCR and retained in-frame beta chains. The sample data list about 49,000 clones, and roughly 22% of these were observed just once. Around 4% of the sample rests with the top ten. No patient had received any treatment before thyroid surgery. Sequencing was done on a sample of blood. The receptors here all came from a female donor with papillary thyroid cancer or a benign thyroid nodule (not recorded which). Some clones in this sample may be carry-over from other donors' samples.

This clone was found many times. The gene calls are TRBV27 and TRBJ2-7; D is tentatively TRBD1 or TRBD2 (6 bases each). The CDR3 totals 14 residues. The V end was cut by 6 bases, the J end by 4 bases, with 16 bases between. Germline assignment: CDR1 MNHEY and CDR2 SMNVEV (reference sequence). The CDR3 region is CASSPVAGHYEQYF. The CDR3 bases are TGTGCCAGCAGCCCGGTGGCGGGACATTACGAGCAGTACTTC.

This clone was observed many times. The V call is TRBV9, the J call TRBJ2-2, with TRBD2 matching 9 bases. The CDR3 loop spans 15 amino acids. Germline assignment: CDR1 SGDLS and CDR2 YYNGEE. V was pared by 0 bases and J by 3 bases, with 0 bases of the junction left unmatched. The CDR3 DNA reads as TGTGCCAGCAGCGTAGGACTAGCGGACACCGGGGAGCTGTTTTTT. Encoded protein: CASSVGLADTGELFF. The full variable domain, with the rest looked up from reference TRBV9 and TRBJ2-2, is DSGVTQTPKHLITATGQRVTLRCSPRSGDLSVYWYQQSLDQGLQFLIQYYNGEERAKGNILERFSAQQFPDLHSELNLSSLELGDSALYFCASSVGLADTGELFFGEGSRLTVL.

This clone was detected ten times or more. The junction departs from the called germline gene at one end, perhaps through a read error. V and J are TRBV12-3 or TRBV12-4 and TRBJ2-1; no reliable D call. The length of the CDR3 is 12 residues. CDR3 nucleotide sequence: TGTGCCACCAGTTTTCGACTCAGAGAGCAGTTCTTC. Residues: CATSFRLREQFF.

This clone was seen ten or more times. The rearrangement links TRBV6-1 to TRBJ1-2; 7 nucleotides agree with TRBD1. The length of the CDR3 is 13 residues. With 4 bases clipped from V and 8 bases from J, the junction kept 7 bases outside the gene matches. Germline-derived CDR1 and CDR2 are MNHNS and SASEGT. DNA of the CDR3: TGTGCCAGCAGTGGCGACAGGGTGGGCGGCTACACCTTC. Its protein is CASSGDRVGGYTF.

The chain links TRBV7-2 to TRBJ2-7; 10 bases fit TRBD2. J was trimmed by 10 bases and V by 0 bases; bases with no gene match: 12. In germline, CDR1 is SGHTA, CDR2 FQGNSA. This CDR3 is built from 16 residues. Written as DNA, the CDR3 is TGTGCCAGCAGCTTAGCGGGAGTGTTAGCGGGAGGTGATCAGTACTTC. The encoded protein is CASSLAGVLAGGDQYF.

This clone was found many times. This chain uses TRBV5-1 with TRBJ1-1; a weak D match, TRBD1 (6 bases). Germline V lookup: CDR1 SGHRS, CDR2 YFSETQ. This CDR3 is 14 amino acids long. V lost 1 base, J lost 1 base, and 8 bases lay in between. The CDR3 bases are TGCGCCAGCAGCTTGCAGGGGACGAACACTGAAGCTTTCTTT. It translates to CASSLQGTNTEAFF.

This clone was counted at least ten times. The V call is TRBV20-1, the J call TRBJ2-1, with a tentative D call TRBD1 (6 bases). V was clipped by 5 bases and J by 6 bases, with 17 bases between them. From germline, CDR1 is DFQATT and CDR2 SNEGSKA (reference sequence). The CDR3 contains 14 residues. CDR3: CSALEIGGLNEQFF. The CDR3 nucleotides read TGCAGTGCTCTAGAGATAGGGGGTCTCAATGAGCAGTTCTTC.

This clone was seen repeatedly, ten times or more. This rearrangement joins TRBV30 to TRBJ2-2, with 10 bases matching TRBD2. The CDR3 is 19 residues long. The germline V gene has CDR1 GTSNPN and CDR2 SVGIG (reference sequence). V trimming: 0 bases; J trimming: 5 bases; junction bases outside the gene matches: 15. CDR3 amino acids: CAWSVLRPLAGVITGELFF. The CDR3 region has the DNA TGTGCCTGGAGTGTACTTCGTCCGCTAGCGGGAGTCATTACCGGGGAGCTGTTTTTT.

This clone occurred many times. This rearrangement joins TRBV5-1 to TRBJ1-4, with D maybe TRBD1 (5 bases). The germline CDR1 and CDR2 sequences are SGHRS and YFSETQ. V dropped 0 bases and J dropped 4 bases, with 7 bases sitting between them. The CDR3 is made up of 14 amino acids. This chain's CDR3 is CASSLGQSNEKLFF. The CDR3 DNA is TGCGCCAGCAGCTTGGGACAGAGTAATGAAAAACTGTTTTTT.

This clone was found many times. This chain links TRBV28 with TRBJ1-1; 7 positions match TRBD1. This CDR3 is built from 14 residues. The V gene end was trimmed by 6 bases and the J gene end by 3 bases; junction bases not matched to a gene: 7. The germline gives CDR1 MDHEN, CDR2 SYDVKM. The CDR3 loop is CASSLQGRDTEAFF. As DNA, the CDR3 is TGTGCCAGCAGCCTACAGGGGCGAGACACTGAAGCTTTCTTT.

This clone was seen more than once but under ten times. CDR3 nucleotides: TGTGCCAGCAGGGGGACAGGGCCCATACGCGAGCAGTACTTC. Translated, it gives CASRGTGPIREQYF. The chain couples TRBV12-3 or TRBV12-4 to TRBJ2-7, with 9 bases lining up with TRBD1. V lost 6 bases to trimming and J lost 6 bases; unmatched junction nucleotides: 9. The CDR3 has 14 amino acids.

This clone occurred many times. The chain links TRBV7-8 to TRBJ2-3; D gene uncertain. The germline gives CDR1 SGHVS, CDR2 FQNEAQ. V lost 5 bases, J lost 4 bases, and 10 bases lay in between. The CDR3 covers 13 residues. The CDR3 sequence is CASSPGVADTQYF. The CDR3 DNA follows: TGTGCCAGCAGCCCGGGCGTGGCAGATACGCAGTATTTT.

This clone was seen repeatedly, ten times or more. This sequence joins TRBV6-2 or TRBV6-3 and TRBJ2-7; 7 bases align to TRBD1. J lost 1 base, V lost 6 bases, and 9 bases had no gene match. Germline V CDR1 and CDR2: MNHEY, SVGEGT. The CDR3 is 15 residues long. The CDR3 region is CASRLPGTASYEQYF. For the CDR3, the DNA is TGTGCCAGCAGACTTCCCGGGACAGCGTCCTACGAGCAGTACTTC.

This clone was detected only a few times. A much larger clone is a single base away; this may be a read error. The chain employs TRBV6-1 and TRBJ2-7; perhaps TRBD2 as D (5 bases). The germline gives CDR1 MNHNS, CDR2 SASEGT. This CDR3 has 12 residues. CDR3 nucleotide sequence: TGTGCCAACACCGGATGGGGAGACGAGCAGCACTTC. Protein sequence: CANTGWGDEQHF.

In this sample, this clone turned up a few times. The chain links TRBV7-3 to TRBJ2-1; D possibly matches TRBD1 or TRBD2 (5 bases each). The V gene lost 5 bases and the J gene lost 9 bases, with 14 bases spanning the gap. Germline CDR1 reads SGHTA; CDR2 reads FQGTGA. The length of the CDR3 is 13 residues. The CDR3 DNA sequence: TGTGCCAGCAGCCATCAAGGTGGGGGTGAGCAGTTCTTC. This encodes CASSHQGGGEQFF.

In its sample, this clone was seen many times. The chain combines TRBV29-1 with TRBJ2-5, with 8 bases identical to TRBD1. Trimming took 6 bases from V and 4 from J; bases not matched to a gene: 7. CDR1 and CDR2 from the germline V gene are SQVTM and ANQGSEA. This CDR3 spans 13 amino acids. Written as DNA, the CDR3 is TGCAGCGTCCCCCAGGGGGCGGGAGAGACCCAGTACTTC. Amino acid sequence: CSVPQGAGETQYF.

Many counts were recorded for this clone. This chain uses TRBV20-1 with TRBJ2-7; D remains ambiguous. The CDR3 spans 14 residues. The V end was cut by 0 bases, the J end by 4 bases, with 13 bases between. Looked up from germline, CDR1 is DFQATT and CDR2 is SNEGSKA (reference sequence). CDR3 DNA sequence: TGCAGTGCTAGAGAGCTAGTCGAAGGATACGAGCAGTACTTC. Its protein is CSARELVEGYEQYF.

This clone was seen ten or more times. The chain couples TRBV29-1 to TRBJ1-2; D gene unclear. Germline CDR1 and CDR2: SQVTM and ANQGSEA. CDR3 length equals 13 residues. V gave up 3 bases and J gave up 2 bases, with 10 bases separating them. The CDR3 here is CSVDGQTNYGYTF. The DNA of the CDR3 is TGCAGCGTTGATGGGCAGACCAACTATGGCTACACCTTC.

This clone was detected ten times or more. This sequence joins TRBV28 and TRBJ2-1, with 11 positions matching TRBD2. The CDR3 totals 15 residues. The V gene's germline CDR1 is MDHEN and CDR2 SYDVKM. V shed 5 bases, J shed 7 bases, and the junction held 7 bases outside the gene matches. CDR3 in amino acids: CASSPLAGGLNEQFF. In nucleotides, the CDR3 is TGTGCCAGCAGTCCGCTAGCGGGAGGATTAAATGAGCAGTTCTTC.

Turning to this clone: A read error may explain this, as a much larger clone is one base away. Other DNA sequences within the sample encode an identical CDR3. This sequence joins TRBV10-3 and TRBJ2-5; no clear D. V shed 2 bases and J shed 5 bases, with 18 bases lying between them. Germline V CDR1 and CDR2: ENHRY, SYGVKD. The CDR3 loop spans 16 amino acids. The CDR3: CAISEGPTFLGETQYF. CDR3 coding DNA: TGTGCCATCAGTGAGGGTCCCACATTTCTGGGGGAGACCCAGTACTTC.